The 6 T cell receptor beta chains below all came from one sample that was sequenced in a study of CD8 T cells in ankylosing spondylitis (dated by TCRdb to about 2017). The library was produced with 5' RACE. Sequencing was carried out with an Illumina HiSeq 2500. TCRdb reprocessing: public reads trimmed at Q25 with fastp, clones called with MiXCR, in-frame beta chains kept. Rows are unified per CDR3 protein, each entry keeping the most common DNA and genes. A total of tens of thousands of distinct CDR3 sequences appear in this sample, under 30% of them only once. The ten largest clonotypes hold around 59% of the sample. The sample was blood, either unsorted or a sorted T cell fraction (not recorded which). These receptors came from a male donor with ankylosing spondylitis or in good health (not recorded which).

A few counts support this clonotype. The chain employs TRBV30 and TRBJ1-1, with D unclear. Germline-derived CDR1 and CDR2 are GTSNPN and SVGIG (reference sequence). Trimming pared 3 bases from V and 1 base from J, leaving 9 bases between. CDR3 length: 13 amino acids. CDR3 protein: CAWRREANTEAFF. In nucleotides, the CDR3 is TGTGCCTGGAGGAGGGAAGCGAACACTGAAGCTTTCTTT.

This rearrangement joins TRBV12-3 or TRBV12-4 to TRBJ2-4, with 7 positions matching TRBD1. Germline trimming cut 5 bases from V and 6 bases from J; bases unmatched to any gene: 10. The CDR3 is made up of 15 amino acids. CDR3 amino acids: CASSKSTHRGNIQYF. CDR3 nucleotides: TGTGCCAGCAGTAAAAGCACTCACAGGGGAAACATTCAGTACTTC.

The chain links TRBV4-2 to TRBJ1-4, with 8 bases that match TRBD1. Germline values: CDR1 LGHNA, CDR2 YNFKEQ. The CDR3 has 15 amino acids. J gave up 2 bases and V 1 base, and 0 bases lay outside the gene matches. The CDR3 region is CASSQGQGTNEKLFF. The DNA for the CDR3 is TGTGCCAGCAGCCAAGGACAGGGGACTAATGAAAAACTGTTTTTT.

V and J are TRBV5-1 and TRBJ1-2; D call uncertain. The CDR3 is made up of 14 amino acids. Trimming pared 4 bases from V and 3 bases from J, leaving 13 bases between. The germline V gene encodes CDR1 SGHRS and CDR2 YFSETQ. DNA for the CDR3: TGCGCCAGCAGCCTCCTTCCACTTGACTATGGCTACACCTTC. It specifies CASSLLPLDYGYTF.

The V call is TRBV5-1, the J call TRBJ2-1; 8 bases map to TRBD1. This CDR3 spans 15 amino acids. Germline V CDR1 and CDR2: SGHRS, YFSETQ. The J segment lost 5 bases and the V segment lost 5 bases, leaving 9 bases of the junction unmatched. The CDR3 reads CASRPDRDDHNEQFF. CDR3 nucleotides: TGCGCCAGCAGGCCGGACAGGGATGACCACAATGAGCAGTTCTTC.

This clonotype was seen a few times. The V and J genes are TRBV20-1 and TRBJ1-5; D might be TRBD1 (6 bases). There are 14 residues in the CDR3. V shed 0 bases and J shed 4 bases, with 10 bases lying between them. Looked up from germline, CDR1 is DFQATT and CDR2 is SNEGSKA (reference sequence). Here the CDR3 reads CSARDSTGNQPQHF. Here the CDR3 DNA reads TGCAGTGCTAGAGATTCGACAGGAAATCAGCCCCAGCATTTT.